A single sample gave rise to the 13 T cell receptor beta chains below, sequenced in a study of long-term antiretroviral therapy in people with HIV. The libraries were made with immunoSEQ v3.0 at survey level. Clones were read by immunoSEQ multiplex PCR, and TCRdb kept only the in-frame ones, dropping some. Found here are some 29,000 clones, approximately 87% of them singletons; the top ten hold 3.5% to 5%. The sample in question was unsorted PBMCs, obtained 0.5 years after starting antiretroviral therapy. The receptors were sampled from a woman aged 18-29 years with HIV.

The J gene is TRBJ2-7, the V gene TRBV18; D remains ambiguous. Trimming removed 6 bases from V and 2 bases from J, with 23 bases in between. This CDR3 is 17 amino acids long. Germline values: CDR1 KGHSH, CDR2 LQKENI. The CDR3 DNA reads TGTGCCAGCTCGGCAAACCCGGGCGGAAACTTCCCCTACGAGCAGTACTTC. As protein: CASSANPGGNFPYEQYF.

The gene calls are TRBV7-2 and TRBJ1-1, with D hard to call. The V gene's germline CDR1 is SGHTA and CDR2 FQGNSA. The CDR3 extends over 12 amino acids. Trimming left V 1 base short and J 7 bases short, with 7 bases between. CDR3: CASSLVRGEAFF. The CDR3 DNA is TGTGCCAGCAGCTTAGTTCGGGGTGAAGCTTTCTTT.

CDR3 nucleotide sequence: TGCAGCGTTGAACCCGGGACGGATCGATATGGCTACACCTTC. It translates to CSVEPGTDRYGYTF. The V call is TRBV29-1, the J call TRBJ1-2, with TRBD1 as a possible D gene (5 bases). Trimming left V 2 bases short and J 5 bases short, with 15 bases between. CDR3 length: 14 residues. Germline V gene sequence: CDR1 SQVTM, CDR2 ANQGSEA.

This chain links TRBV9 with TRBJ2-1, with TRBD2 matching 8 bases. Looked up from germline, CDR1 is SGDLS and CDR2 is YYNGEE. The V and J ends lost 0 bases and 8 bases, in that order; junction bases with no gene match: 10. The CDR3 sequence is 16 residues long. The CDR3 DNA is TGTGCCAGCAGCGTAGCGGGGACTAGTTATGTAGATGAGCAGTTCTTC. Residues: CASSVAGTSYVDEQFF.

CDR3 nucleotide sequence: TGTGCCAGCAGCTTCGGCGAAACCAAACTGTTTTTT. Translation gives CASSFGETKLFF. The rearrangement uses TRBV7-2 and TRBJ1-4; D unresolved. V was trimmed by 3 bases and J by 11 bases, leaving 10 bases between them. The V gene's germline CDR1 is SGHTA and CDR2 FQGNSA. The CDR3 length is 12 residues.

V and J are TRBV18 and TRBJ1-5, with a weak D call TRBD1 (5 bases). In germline, CDR1 is KGHSH, CDR2 LQKENI. Trimming shortened V by 3 bases and J by 5 bases, and 8 bases separated the two germline ends. The CDR3 has 13 residues. CDR3 DNA sequence: TGTGCCAGCTCACCCGGGACGGATCAGCCCCAGCATTTT. Protein sequence: CASSPGTDQPQHF.

The V call is TRBV4-1, the J call TRBJ1-3; possible D gene TRBD1, 5 bases. The V gene's germline CDR1 is MGHRA and CDR2 YSYEKL. Trimming took off 1 base at V and 0 bases at J, with 7 bases between the two ends. The CDR3 has 15 amino acids. The CDR3 spells CASSQAGPSGNTIYF. CDR3 bases: TGCGCCAGCAGCCAAGCAGGGCCCTCTGGAAACACCATATATTTT.

The chain joins TRBV7-3 to TRBJ2-2; 15 positions match TRBD2. The J segment lost 0 bases and the V segment lost 11 bases, leaving 7 bases of the junction unmatched. This CDR3 has 17 amino acids. CDR1 and CDR2 from the germline V gene are SGHTA and FQGTGA. The CDR3 here is CACRGLAGGANTGELFF. DNA for the CDR3: TGTGCCTGTCGGGGACTAGCGGGGGGCGCGAACACCGGGGAGCTGTTTTTT.

V and J are TRBV10-2 and TRBJ2-7, with D tentatively TRBD1 (6 bases). Deletions cut 6 bases from V and 3 bases from J, with 15 bases between. There are 14 residues in the CDR3. Germline loops: CDR1 WSHSY, CDR2 SAAADI. CDR3 in DNA: TGCGCCAGCAGCTCCACTGACAGGCGCTACGAGCAGTACTTC. Translation: CASSSTDRRYEQYF.

Only one count was recorded for this clone. This chain connects TRBV7-8 to TRBJ2-1, with 12 bases lining up with TRBD2. V shed 5 bases, J shed 0 bases, and the junction held 5 bases outside the gene matches. Germline assignment: CDR1 SGHVS and CDR2 FQNEAQ. This CDR3 is built from 17 residues. The CDR3, as DNA: TGTGCCAGCAGCAGAAGGGGACTAGCGGGCTCCTACAATGAGCAGTTCTTC. As protein: CASSRRGLAGSYNEQFF.

The V and J genes are TRBV28 and TRBJ2-4; no clear D gene. Per germline, CDR1 MDHEN and CDR2 SYDVKM. The CDR3 has 11 amino acids. The CDR3 nucleotides are TGTGGAACGTGGGCCAAAAACATTCAGTACTTC. Translation gives CGTWAKNIQYF.

This clone was recorded only once. The chain has TRBV4-3 and TRBJ2-5; perhaps D is TRBD1 or TRBD2 (5 bases each). The CDR3 spans 15 residues. Trimming took 0 bases from V and 5 from J, leaving 13 bases between them. Germline V gene lookup returns CDR1 LGHNA and CDR2 YSLEER. Here the CDR3 reads CASSQDLGDGETQYF. The CDR3 DNA sequence: TGCGCCAGCAGCCAAGATCTGGGGGACGGGGAGACCCAGTACTTC.

The rearrangement links TRBV19 to TRBJ2-7, with 12 bases lining up with TRBD2. Trimming cost V 6 bases and J 2 bases; bases outside gene matches: 14. CDR1 is LNHDA and CDR2 is SQIVND in the germline V gene (reference sequence). The CDR3 covers 18 residues. CDR3 nucleotides: TGTGCCAGTAGCACCGGGACAGCATGGACTAGCGGGACCTACGAGCAGTACTTC. Amino acids: CASSTGTAWTSGTYEQYF.